Presented here are 28 T cell receptor beta chains from one specimen sequenced in a study of CD8+ T cells in alopecia areata (dated by TCRdb to the late 2010s). The library was built by means of the immunoSEQ multiplex PCR assay. To provide template for TCR sequencing, every sample had RNA extracted and reverse transcribed into cDNA. The clones in this table, taken by TCRdb from immuneACCESS, are in-frame only. Not every clone is retained; where verified, under half of the shortfall comes from an unresolved V gene, and the cause of the rest is unknown. The sample records around 100,000 clones, less than 50% of which are singletons. Approximately 1.4% of the sample is in the top ten clones. The source material was CD4+ T cells sorted from blood. These receptors were collected from a human donor with alopecia areata.

This clone was detected only a few times. The chain combines TRBV20-1 with TRBJ1-2; D gene uncertain. V was trimmed by 6 bases and J by 4 bases, leaving 9 bases between them. The V gene's germline CDR1 is DFQATT and CDR2 SNEGSKA (reference sequence). The CDR3 length is 11 residues. The chain's CDR3 is CSAATIYGYTF. DNA of the CDR3: TGCAGTGCCGCGACTATCTATGGCTACACCTTC.

The rearrangement links TRBV4-2 to TRBJ2-1, with 7 nucleotides matching TRBD2. The V and J ends lost 0 bases and 0 bases, in that order; junction bases with no gene match: 8. Germline CDR1 LGHNA, CDR2 YNFKEQ. CDR3 length equals 18 residues. The CDR3 reads CASSQDVLGGSSYNEQFF. The CDR3 coding sequence is TGTGCCAGCAGCCAAGACGTACTGGGGGGGAGCTCCTACAATGAGCAGTTCTTC.

In its sample, this clone was seen once. The rearrangement joins TRBV5-1 to TRBJ1-5; possible D gene TRBD1, 6 bases. The CDR3 is made up of 14 amino acids. The V gene's germline CDR1 is SGHRS and CDR2 YFSETQ. V was cut by 3 bases and J by 6 bases, with 13 bases left in between. DNA of the CDR3: TGCGCCAGCAGCTCCGTGACAGGCGGTCAGCCCCAGCATTTT. This gives the protein CASSSVTGGQPQHF.

The chain recombines TRBV29-1 with TRBJ2-3; a possible D gene is TRBD1 (5 bases). The CDR3 extends over 12 amino acids. Germline CDR1 SQVTM, CDR2 ANQGSEA. The V and J ends lost 4 bases and 4 bases respectively, with 9 bases between them. Here the CDR3 reads CSVVSRADTQYF. The CDR3 DNA follows: TGCAGCGTTGTAAGCAGGGCAGATACGCAGTATTTT.

CDR3 nucleotides: TGTGCCAGCAGTGAGTCTAGCGGGAGCTACAATGAGCAGTTCTTC. This codes for CASSESSGSYNEQFF. This chain connects TRBV2 to TRBJ2-1; TRBD2 matches at 10 bases. CDR3 size: 15 residues. The J segment lost 3 bases and the V segment lost 3 bases, leaving 2 bases of the junction unmatched. Germline V lookup: CDR1 SNHLY, CDR2 FYNNEI.

This clone has a handful of counts. The rearrangement joins TRBV7-3 to TRBJ1-1, with D perhaps matching TRBD1 (5 bases). CDR1 and CDR2 from the germline V gene are SGHTA and FQGTGA. This CDR3 is built from 18 residues. V was trimmed by 5 bases and J by 5 bases, leaving 27 bases between them. CDR3 nucleotides: TGTGCCAGCAGCGCAAGACCCAGAAACGGGCCAAAGGGGACTGAAGCTTTCTTT. This gives the protein CASSARPRNGPKGTEAFF.

This clone was seen more than once but under ten times. This chain connects TRBV28 to TRBJ2-3, with D unresolved. The germline V gene encodes CDR1 MDHEN and CDR2 SYDVKM. The CDR3 is 13 residues long. Trimming shortened V by 3 bases and J by 7 bases, and 11 bases separated the two germline ends. CDR3 protein: CASSFVRGNTQYF. The CDR3 coding sequence is TGTGCCAGCAGTTTCGTGCGCGGAAATACGCAGTATTTT.

The chain employs TRBV5-1 and TRBJ1-2, with D unclear. V gave up 0 bases and J gave up 5 bases, with 14 bases separating them. Germline-derived CDR1 and CDR2 are SGHRS and YFSETQ. This CDR3 contains 15 residues. The CDR3 sequence is CASSLAVGVGYGYTF. The DNA of the CDR3 is TGCGCCAGCAGCTTGGCTGTGGGCGTGGGGTATGGCTACACCTTC. Combining the CDR3 with reference TRBV5-1 and TRBJ1-2 gives the whole variable domain KAGVTQTPRYLIKTRGQQVTLSCSPISGHRSVSWYQQTPGQGLQFLFEYFSETQRNKGNFPGRFSGRQFSNSRSEMNVSTLELGDSALYLCASSLAVGVGYGYTFGSGTRLTVV.

The chain uses TRBV10-2 and TRBJ2-3, with no clear D. Germline V gene lookup returns CDR1 WSHSY and CDR2 SAAADI. This CDR3 has 14 residues. V dropped 6 bases and J dropped 1 base, with 11 bases sitting between them. The DNA of the CDR3 is TGCGCCAGCAGGGACCCGGGCGGCACAGATACGCAGTATTTT. Residues: CASRDPGGTDTQYF.

The CDR3 loop is CASSRGQYSNQPQHF. The CDR3 DNA follows: TGTGCCAGTAGTCGGGGACAGTATAGCAATCAGCCCCAGCATTTT. The rearrangement joins TRBV19 to TRBJ1-5; 7 positions agree with TRBD1. The CDR3 totals 15 residues. Germline-derived CDR1 and CDR2 are LNHDA and SQIVND (reference sequence). V dropped 5 bases and J dropped 0; count of bases not matched to a gene: 4. Complete variable domain (other parts from reference TRBV19 and TRBJ1-5): DGGITQSPKYLFRKEGQNVTLSCEQNLNHDAMYWYRQDPGQGLRLIYYSQIVNDFQKGDIAEGYSVSREKKESFPLTVTSAQKNPTAFYLCASSRGQYSNQPQHFGDGTRLSIL.

The chain joins TRBV6-5 to TRBJ2-7; possible D gene TRBD2, 7 bases. Trimming cost V 8 bases and J 6 bases, with 14 bases left between them. Germline V gene data show CDR1 as MNHEY and CDR2 as SVGAGI. The CDR3 consists of 12 residues. This CDR3 is CASGRGGLEQYF. The CDR3, as DNA: TGTGCCAGCGGCAGGGGAGGGCTCGAGCAGTACTTC.

The chain employs TRBV5-1 and TRBJ2-2; TRBD1 agrees at 7 bases. Germline assignment: CDR1 SGHRS and CDR2 YFSETQ. The CDR3 loop spans 16 amino acids. V gave up 4 bases and J gave up 3 bases; unmatched junction bases: 9. CDR3 region: CASSPTRDSYTGELFF. CDR3 bases: TGCGCCAGCAGCCCCACCCGGGACAGTTACACCGGGGAGCTGTTTTTT.

The chain uses TRBV18 and TRBJ1-6; TRBD1 is a possible D gene (5 bases). Trimming pared 4 bases from V and 8 bases from J, leaving 15 bases between. This CDR3 has 15 residues. Germline V lookup: CDR1 KGHSH, CDR2 LQKENI. The CDR3 region has the DNA TGTGCCAGCTCACGAGCACAGGCCGGCGATTCACCCCTCCACTTT. It specifies CASSRAQAGDSPLHF.

This chain connects TRBV7-3 to TRBJ2-2; D remains unclear. V was shortened by 6 bases and J by 6 bases, with 11 bases between the two germline ends. The CDR3 extends over 13 amino acids. CDR1 is SGHTA, CDR2 FQGTGA, per germline. This chain's CDR3 is CASSVYNAGELFF. For the CDR3, the DNA is TGTGCCAGCAGTGTGTACAATGCCGGGGAGCTGTTTTTT.

This clone was recorded once. The chain couples TRBV30 to TRBJ2-7, with a tentative D call TRBD1 (6 bases). This CDR3 has 11 residues. Germline V gene lookup returns CDR1 GTSNPN and CDR2 SVGIG (reference sequence). V shed 1 base and J shed 5 bases, with 6 bases lying between them. The CDR3: CAWSDRDEQYF. The DNA of the CDR3 is TGTGCCTGGAGTGACAGGGACGAGCAGTACTTC. The complete variable domain, with remaining parts taken from reference TRBV30 and TRBJ2-7, reads SQTIHQWPATLVQPVGSPLSLECTVEGTSNPNLYWYRQAAGRGLQLLFYSVGIGQISSEVPQNLSASRPQDRQFILSSKKLLLSDSGFYLCAWSDRDEQYFGPGTRLTVT.

In its sample, this clone was seen a few times. The chain links TRBV28 to TRBJ2-7, with 10 nucleotides matching TRBD1. With 6 bases clipped from V and 2 bases from J, the junction kept 7 bases outside the gene matches. The V gene's germline CDR1 is MDHEN and CDR2 SYDVKM. This CDR3 has 15 residues. CDR3 in DNA: TGTGCCAGCAGCCCTGGAGGGACAGGGGCCTACGAGCAGTACTTC. It is translated as CASSPGGTGAYEQYF.

This clone was counted between two and nine times. This chain uses TRBV6-6 with TRBJ1-1, with TRBD1 identical over 7 bases. Germline V CDR1 and CDR2: MNHNY, SVGAGI (reference sequence). V lost 6 bases, J lost 0 bases, and 4 bases stayed unmatched. CDR3 length equals 14 residues. The CDR3 protein is CASRRQGLNTEAFF. The CDR3 DNA is TGTGCCAGCAGGCGACAGGGCCTGAACACTGAAGCTTTCTTT.

This clone was observed a handful of times. V usage is TRBV7-2 and J usage is TRBJ2-1, with D perhaps being TRBD1 or TRBD2 (5 bases each). The CDR3 loop spans 16 amino acids. Germline V lookup: CDR1 SGHTA, CDR2 FQGNSA. Trimming shortened V by 2 bases and J by 0 bases, and 11 bases separated the two germline ends. The CDR3 protein is CASSLSVGVSYNEQFF. DNA of the CDR3: TGTGCCAGCAGCTTATCGGTGGGGGTCTCCTACAATGAGCAGTTCTTC.

In its sample, this clone was seen a few times. J is TRBJ1-5 and V is TRBV7-2; TRBD1 is a possible D gene (6 bases). CDR3 length equals 15 residues. V gave up 0 bases and J gave up 7 bases, with 13 bases separating them. Germline CDR1 reads SGHTA; CDR2 reads FQGNSA. The CDR3 loop reads CASSLAPGENQPQHF. CDR3 nucleotides: TGTGCCAGCAGCTTAGCGCCAGGGGAGAACCAGCCCCAGCATTTT.

This chain connects TRBV4-3 to TRBJ2-3, with a tentative D call TRBD2 (6 bases). Deletions cut 4 bases from V and 1 base from J, with 18 bases between. This CDR3 is 17 amino acids long. The germline V gene encodes CDR1 LGHNA and CDR2 YSLEER. CDR3 nucleotides: TGCGCCAGCAGCCCCTTCCCGACTAGTTTCGGCACAGATACGCAGTATTTT. Its protein is CASSPFPTSFGTDTQYF.

The chain recombines TRBV10-3 with TRBJ2-3; 9 bases are a match to TRBD1. Germline V gene sequence: CDR1 ENHRY, CDR2 SYGVKD. The CDR3 is 14 amino acids. The junction had 3 bases not matched to a gene; V was cut back by 2 bases and J by 6 bases. The DNA of the CDR3 is TGTGCCATCAGTGAGGGGACAGGGTTGGATACGCAGTATTTT. Its protein is CAISEGTGLDTQYF.

This chain uses TRBV5-1 with TRBJ1-2; the D is unclear. The germline gives CDR1 SGHRS, CDR2 YFSETQ. V dropped 1 base and J dropped 3 bases, with 4 bases sitting between them. The CDR3 is 12 residues long. The CDR3 nucleotides read TGCGCCAGCAGCTTGCGGGACTATGGCTACACCTTC. Encoded protein: CASSLRDYGYTF.

The V gene is TRBV6-6, the J gene TRBJ2-2, with a possible D match to TRBD1 (5 bases). The CDR3 loop spans 12 amino acids. Trimming took off 5 bases at V and 9 bases at J, with 10 bases between the two ends. Germline CDR1 is MNHNY and CDR2 is SVGAGI (reference sequence). The CDR3 loop reads CASSVQGWELFF. CDR3 in DNA: TGTGCCAGCAGTGTTCAGGGTTGGGAGCTGTTTTTT.

Only a few counts were recorded for this clone. The genes are TRBV7-9 and TRBJ2-3, with 8 bases that match TRBD2. After removal of 5 bases from V and 2 bases from J, the junction contained 9 bases not matched to a gene. Per the germline V gene, CDR1 is SEHNR and CDR2 is FQNEAQ (reference sequence). The CDR3 runs 16 residues. For the CDR3, the DNA is TGTGCCAGCAGCGAAAATGCGGGAGGCCCCACAGATACGCAGTATTTT. The encoded protein is CASSENAGGPTDTQYF.

The rearrangement uses TRBV7-3 and TRBJ1-1; D might be TRBD1 (6 bases). This CDR3 has 14 amino acids. Trimming took off 5 bases at V and 1 base at J, with 11 bases between the two ends. Germline values: CDR1 SGHTA, CDR2 FQGTGA. The CDR3 DNA follows: TGTGCCAGCAGCCCCCAGACAGGGAACACTGAAGCTTTCTTT. Translation: CASSPQTGNTEAFF.

The chain is built from TRBV30 and TRBJ2-3; 8 bases agree with TRBD2. This CDR3 has 15 residues. The germline gives CDR1 GTSNPN, CDR2 SVGIG (reference sequence). J was trimmed by 4 bases and V by 2 bases; bases with no gene match: 8. The CDR3 DNA reads TGTGCCTGGAGTCCCCGTCGGGGGGGCGCAGATACGCAGTATTTT. Protein product: CAWSPRRGGADTQYF.

The chain combines TRBV30 with TRBJ2-7, with D hard to call. V lost 2 bases to trimming and J lost 5 bases, with 10 bases between them. The CDR3 length is 12 residues. CDR1 and CDR2 from the germline V gene are GTSNPN and SVGIG (reference sequence). CDR3 protein: CAWSMAAHEQYF. The CDR3 region has the DNA TGTGCCTGGAGTATGGCGGCCCACGAGCAGTACTTC. Variable domain in full (rest from reference TRBV30 and TRBJ2-7): SQTIHQWPATLVQPVGSPLSLECTVEGTSNPNLYWYRQAAGRGLQLLFYSVGIGQISSEVPQNLSASRPQDRQFILSSKKLLLSDSGFYLCAWSMAAHEQYFGPGTRLTVT.

This clone was counted between two and nine times. This chain joins TRBV19 and TRBJ1-5; TRBD1 is a possible D gene (6 bases). Germline lookup yields CDR1 LNHDA and CDR2 SQIVND (reference sequence). The CDR3 is 12 amino acids. Between the trimmed V and J ends, which lost 5 bases and 4 bases, there was a span of 6 bases. As DNA, the CDR3 is TGTGCCAGTAGTCAGGGGAATCAGCCCCAGCATTTT. Amino acids: CASSQGNQPQHF. Supplemented by reference TRBV19 and TRBJ1-5, the full variable domain reads DGGITQSPKYLFRKEGQNVTLSCEQNLNHDAMYWYRQDPGQGLRLIYYSQIVNDFQKGDIAEGYSVSREKKESFPLTVTSAQKNPTAFYLCASSQGNQPQHFGDGTRLSIL.